These T cell receptor beta chains were read from a single sample in a study of cytomegalovirus exposure and HLA in healthy donors. Sequencing was performed with immunoSEQ multiplex PCR; in TCRdb, only in-frame clones are kept and a portion is missing. The sample has around 230,000 clones; 75% to 80% are singletons. The sample comprised PBMCs. The receptors stem from a male donor in good health and CMV-seronegative. The CDR3 runs from the conserved cysteine through the conserved F or W. A D gene is named only where the DNA matches it firmly. Clone size, where shown, is once, few, many, or a class for clones that have expanded.

CDR3aa | CDR3nt | j_gene | v_gene | abundance | d_gene
CATGRGAGGPDTGELFF | TGTGCCACCGGGCGGGGAGCGGGAGGGCCCGACACCGGGGAGCTGTTTTTT | TRBJ2-2 | TRBV4-2 | - | TRBD2
CASSLGGGGNIQYF | TGTGCCAGCAGTTTGGGGGGGGGAGGAAACATTCAGTACTTC | TRBJ2-4 | TRBV27 | - | TRBD2
CASSRDSGGYTF | TGTGCCAGTTCTAGGGACAGCGGGGGCTACACCTTC | TRBJ1-2 | TRBV19 | - | TRBD1
CASSLVQGAAGRETQYF | TGTGCCAGCAGCTTAGTTCAGGGGGCCGCCGGTCGAGAGACCCAGTACTTC | TRBJ2-5 | TRBV5-4 | - | TRBD1
CASKDRGLAGEAGELFF | TGTGCCAGTAAAGATAGGGGACTAGCGGGAGAGGCCGGGGAGCTGTTTTTT | TRBJ2-2 | TRBV19 | - | TRBD2
CASSPPGLAGEAQYF | TGTGCCAGCTCACCACCGGGACTAGCGGGGGAGGCCCAGTACTTC | TRBJ2-5 | TRBV18 | - | TRBD2
CASSRQVLTDTQYF | TGTGCCAGCAGCCGACAGGTCCTCACAGATACGCAGTATTTT | TRBJ2-3 | TRBV7-3 | once | -
CASTVGSRIYGELFF | TGCGCCAGCACCGTCGGCTCTAGGATTTACGGGGAGCTGTTTTTT | TRBJ2-2 | TRBV5-1 | few | -
CASSVEMRQGDLNTEAFF | TGTGCCAGCAGCGTAGAGATGAGACAGGGGGATCTGAACACTGAAGCTTTCTTT | TRBJ1-1 | TRBV9 | - | TRBD1
CASSFSGEEGEKLFF | TGTGCCAGCAGCTTCAGCGGGGAGGAGGGGGAAAAACTGTTTTTT | TRBJ1-4 | TRBV5-4 | few | -
CASSPTGRNTEAFF | TGTGCCAGCAGCCCGACAGGAAGGAACACTGAAGCTTTCTTT | TRBJ1-1 | TRBV5-4 | - | -
CASSLAWLDNEQFF | TGTGCCAGCAGCTTAGCTTGGCTCGACAATGAGCAGTTCTTC | TRBJ2-1 | TRBV7-2 | - | -
CASSFLAETYEQYF | TGTGCCAGCAGTTTCCTAGCGGAGACCTACGAGCAGTACTTC | TRBJ2-7 | TRBV28 | - | TRBD2
CASSRASGTYEQYF | TGCGCCAGCAGCCGGGCTAGCGGAACTTACGAGCAGTACTTC | TRBJ2-7 | TRBV4-3 | few | TRBD2
CASSLPGGGDQPQHF | TGTGCCAGCAGCTTACCGGGTGGGGGGGATCAGCCCCAGCATTTT | TRBJ1-5 | TRBV6-6 | - | -
CASSYHSGGGTDTQYF | TGTGCCAGCAGTTACCATAGCGGGGGGGGCACAGATACGCAGTATTTT | TRBJ2-3 | TRBV6-6 | - | TRBD2
CASGEMNTEAFF | TGCGCCAGCGGAGAGATGAACACTGAAGCTTTCTTT | TRBJ1-1 | TRBV10-1 | - | -
CASSQSHPGYEQYF | TGCGCCAGCAGCCAAAGTCACCCGGGATACGAGCAGTACTTC | TRBJ2-7 | TRBV4-3 | once | -
CASTSTGRYEQYF | TGTGCCAGCACCAGTACAGGGCGGTACGAGCAGTACTTC | TRBJ2-7 | TRBV11-2 | once | -
CASSLGWVGEKLFF | TGTGCCAGCAGTTTAGGTTGGGTCGGGGAAAAACTGTTTTTT | TRBJ1-4 | TRBV27 | - | -
CASSDRSGGEETQYF | TGTGCCAGCAGTGATAGGTCAGGGGGCGAGGAGACCCAGTACTTC | TRBJ2-5 | TRBV2 | - | TRBD1
CASSLGVFGYTF | TGTGCCAGCAGCTTAGGAGTCTTTGGCTACACCTTC | TRBJ1-2 | TRBV7-2 | few | -
CASTPQGGLGINTGELFF | TGTGCCAGCACTCCCCAAGGGGGACTAGGGATTAACACCGGGGAGCTGTTTTTT | TRBJ2-2 | TRBV11-3 | - | TRBD2
CASSQDVKGDYGYTF | TGTGCCAGCAGCCAAGATGTCAAGGGGGACTATGGCTACACCTTC | TRBJ1-2 | TRBV14 | - | -
CASSLTGPYEQYF | TGTGCCAGCAGCTTGACAGGGCCCTACGAGCAGTACTTC | TRBJ2-7 | TRBV5-4 | - | -
CASSDMAGMGGYTF | TGTGCCAGCAGTGATATGGCGGGAATGGGTGGCTACACCTTC | TRBJ1-2 | TRBV6-4 | - | -
CASSAETPSSLFF | TGTGCCAGCAGCGCCGAGACTCCTTCCTCATTGTTCTTC | TRBJ2-1 | TRBV7-9 | once | -
CASSLGGAIPGELFF | TGTGCCAGCAGCTTAGGGGGCGCTATCCCCGGGGAGCTGTTTTTT | TRBJ2-2 | TRBV11-2 | - | -
CASSGSPDRGIPLNTEAFF | TGTGCCAGCAGTGGATCCCCCGACAGGGGGATTCCCTTGAACACTGAAGCTTTCTTT | TRBJ1-1 | TRBV2 | - | TRBD1
CASSLSGVQPQHF | TGTGCCAGCAGTTTATCAGGGGTCCAGCCCCAGCATTTT | TRBJ1-5 | TRBV27 | - | -
CASNPQGIGTEAFF | TGTGCCAGCAATCCACAGGGGATCGGCACTGAAGCTTTCTTT | TRBJ1-1 | TRBV6-5 | - | TRBD1
CASSLSLDRNTGELFF | TGTGCCAGCAGTTTATCGTTGGACAGGAACACCGGGGAGCTGTTTTTT | TRBJ2-2 | TRBV27 | - | -
CASSRPRGDEQYF | TGTGCCAGCAGTCGCCCCAGGGGTGACGAGCAGTACTTC | TRBJ2-7 | TRBV28 | few | -
CASTPGTVGTNEQFF | TGTGCCAGTACCCCCGGGACAGTTGGTACCAATGAGCAGTTCTTC | TRBJ2-1 | TRBV19 | - | TRBD1
CSVGLRDRAQYF | TGCAGCGTTGGACTAAGGGATCGGGCGCAGTATTTT | TRBJ2-3 | TRBV29-1 | few | -
CASLDRVGYGYTF | TGTGCCTCCCTGGACAGGGTGGGATATGGCTACACCTTC | TRBJ1-2 | TRBV30 | - | TRBD1
CASSLISGRDNEQFF | TGTGCCAGCAGCCTAATTAGCGGGAGGGACAATGAGCAGTTCTTC | TRBJ2-1 | TRBV25-1 | few | TRBD2